The source of this T cell receptor (beta chain) is a study of cytomegalovirus exposure and HLA in healthy donors. Trimming took 6 bases from V and 8 from J; bases not matched to a gene: 12. The CDR3 is 15 amino acids. Germline V gene sequence: CDR1 MNHEY, CDR2 SMNVEV (reference sequence). PCR used 60 Vbeta primers and 13 Jbeta primers. The repertoire was sequenced with immunoSEQ multiplex PCR; TCRdb's copy has only in-frame clones and lacks some. The sample lists under 120,000 clones, approximately 80% occurring once. V and J are TRBV27 and TRBJ1-4; 7 bases are shared with TRBD1. The source material was PBMCs. The TCR was taken from a female donor in good health and CMV-seropositive. CDR3: CASSPLQGTAEKLFF. The CDR3 DNA reads as TGTGCCAGCAGCCCCCTACAGGGGACGGCCGAAAAACTGTTTTTT.